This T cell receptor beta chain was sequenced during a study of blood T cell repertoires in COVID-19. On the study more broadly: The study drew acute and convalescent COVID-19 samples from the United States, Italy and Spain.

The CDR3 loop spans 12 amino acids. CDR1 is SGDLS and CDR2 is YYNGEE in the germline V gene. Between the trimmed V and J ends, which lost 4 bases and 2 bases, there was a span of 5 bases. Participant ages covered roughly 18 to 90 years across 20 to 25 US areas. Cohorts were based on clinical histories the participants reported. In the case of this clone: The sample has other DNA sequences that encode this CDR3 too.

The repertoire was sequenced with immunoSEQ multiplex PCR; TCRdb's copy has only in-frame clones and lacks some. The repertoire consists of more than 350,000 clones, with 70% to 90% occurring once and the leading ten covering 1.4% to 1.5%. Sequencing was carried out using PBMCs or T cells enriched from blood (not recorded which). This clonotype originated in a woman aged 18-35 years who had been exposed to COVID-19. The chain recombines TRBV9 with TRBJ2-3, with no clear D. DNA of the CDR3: TGTGCCAGCAGCCTAAACACAGATACGCAGTATTTT. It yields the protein CASSLNTDTQYF.